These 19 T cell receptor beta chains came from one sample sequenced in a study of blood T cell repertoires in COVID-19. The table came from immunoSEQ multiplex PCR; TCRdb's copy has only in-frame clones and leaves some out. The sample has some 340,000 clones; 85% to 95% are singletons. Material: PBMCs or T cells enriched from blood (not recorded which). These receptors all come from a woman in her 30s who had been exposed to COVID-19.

The CDR3 reads CASTPDRVYSPLHF. Here the CDR3 DNA reads TGTGCCAGCACCCCGGACAGGGTTTATTCACCCCTCCACTTT. The chain couples TRBV6-5 to TRBJ1-6; the match to TRBD1 covers 8 bases. Germline CDR1 is MNHEY and CDR2 is SVGAGI. The junction had 7 bases not matched to a gene; V was cut back by 7 bases and J by 8 bases. This CDR3 has 14 amino acids.

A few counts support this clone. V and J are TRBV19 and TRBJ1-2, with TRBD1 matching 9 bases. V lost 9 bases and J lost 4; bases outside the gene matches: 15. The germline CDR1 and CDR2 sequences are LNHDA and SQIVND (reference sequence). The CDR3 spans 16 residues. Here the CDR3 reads CASAKPGQGWVYGYTF. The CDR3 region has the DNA TGTGCCAGCGCGAAACCGGGACAGGGATGGGTCTATGGCTACACCTTC.

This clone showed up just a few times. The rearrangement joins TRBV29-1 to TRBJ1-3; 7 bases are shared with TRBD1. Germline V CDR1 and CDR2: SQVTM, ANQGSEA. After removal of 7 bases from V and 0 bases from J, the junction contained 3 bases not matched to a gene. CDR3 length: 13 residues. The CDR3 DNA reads TGCAGCGGTCGACAGGGCTCTGGAAACACCATATATTTT. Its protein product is CSGRQGSGNTIYF.

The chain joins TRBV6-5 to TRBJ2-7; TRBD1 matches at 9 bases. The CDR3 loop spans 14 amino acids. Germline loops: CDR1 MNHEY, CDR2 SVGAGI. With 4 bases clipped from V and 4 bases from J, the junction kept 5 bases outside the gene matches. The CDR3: CASSSTGTGYEQYF. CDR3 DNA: TGTGCCAGCAGTTCGACCGGGACAGGGTACGAGCAGTACTTC.

CDR3 amino acids: CSVVPHSSTDTQYF. The CDR3, as DNA: TGCAGCGTTGTCCCTCACTCTAGCACAGATACGCAGTATTTT. This rearrangement joins TRBV29-1 to TRBJ2-3; D call uncertain. CDR1 is SQVTM, CDR2 ANQGSEA, per germline. Trimming removed 4 bases from V and 0 bases from J, with 11 bases in between. The CDR3 covers 14 residues.

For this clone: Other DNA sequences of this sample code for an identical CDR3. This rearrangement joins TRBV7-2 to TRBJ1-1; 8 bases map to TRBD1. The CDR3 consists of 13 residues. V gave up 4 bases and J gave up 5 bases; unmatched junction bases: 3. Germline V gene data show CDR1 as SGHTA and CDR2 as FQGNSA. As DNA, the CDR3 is TGTGCCAGCAGCTCCCACAGGGGGACTGAAGCTTTCTTT. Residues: CASSSHRGTEAFF.

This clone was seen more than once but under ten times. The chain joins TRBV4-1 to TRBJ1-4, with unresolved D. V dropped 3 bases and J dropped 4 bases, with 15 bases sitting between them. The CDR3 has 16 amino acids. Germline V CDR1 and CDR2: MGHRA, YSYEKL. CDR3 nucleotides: TGCGCCAGCAGCCAGTATGAGGGTCGGCTTAATGAAAAACTGTTTTTT. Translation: CASSQYEGRLNEKLFF.

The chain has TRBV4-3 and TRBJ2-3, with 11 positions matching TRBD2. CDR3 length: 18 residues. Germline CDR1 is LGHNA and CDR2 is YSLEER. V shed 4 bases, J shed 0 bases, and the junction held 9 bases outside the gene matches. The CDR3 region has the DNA TGCGCCAGCAGCCGGGGGACTAGCGGTGGAGCTAGCACAGATACGCAGTATTTT. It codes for CASSRGTSGGASTDTQYF.

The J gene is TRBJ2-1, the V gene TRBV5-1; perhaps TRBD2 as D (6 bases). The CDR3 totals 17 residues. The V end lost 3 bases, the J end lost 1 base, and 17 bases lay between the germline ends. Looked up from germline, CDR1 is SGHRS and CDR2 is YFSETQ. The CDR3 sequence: CASSWIPTGVSYNEQFF. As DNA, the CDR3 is TGCGCCAGCAGCTGGATCCCGACGGGAGTTTCCTACAATGAGCAGTTCTTC.

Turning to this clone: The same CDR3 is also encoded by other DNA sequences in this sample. The CDR3 region is CASSLGTGGYGYTF. The CDR3 DNA follows: TGTGCCAGCAGCTTAGGGACAGGGGGTTATGGCTACACCTTC. The chain carries TRBV11-2 and TRBJ1-2, with 10 nucleotides matching TRBD1. V was clipped by 1 base and J by 5 bases; unmatched bases: 1. CDR3 size: 14 residues. Germline-derived CDR1 and CDR2 are SGHAT and FQNNGV.

The CDR3: CASSLNRGREETQYF. CDR3 nucleotide sequence: TGTGCCAGCAGCTTAAACAGGGGGCGGGAAGAGACCCAGTACTTC. The chain links TRBV7-2 to TRBJ2-5; 9 bases align to TRBD1. The CDR3 contains 15 residues. Germline CDR1 reads SGHTA; CDR2 reads FQGNSA. The J segment lost 3 bases and the V segment lost 2 bases, leaving 4 bases of the junction unmatched. The full variable domain, with the rest looked up from reference TRBV7-2 and TRBJ2-5, is GAGVSQSPSNKVTEKGKDVELRCDPISGHTALYWYRQSLGQGLEFLIYFQGNSAPDKSGLPSDRFSAERTGGSVSTLTIQRTQQEDSAVYLCASSLNRGREETQYFGPGTRLLVL.

The CDR3 DNA follows: TGCGCCAGCAGCCAAGATCGCATATTATGGACAGCCAATCCCTATGGCTACACCTTC. Protein: CASSQDRILWTANPYGYTF. J is TRBJ1-2 and V is TRBV4-3; D is possibly TRBD1 (6 bases). Germline V gene lookup returns CDR1 LGHNA and CDR2 YSLEER. The germline V and J ends were trimmed by 0 bases and 4 bases, with 24 bases remaining between them. The CDR3 covers 19 residues.

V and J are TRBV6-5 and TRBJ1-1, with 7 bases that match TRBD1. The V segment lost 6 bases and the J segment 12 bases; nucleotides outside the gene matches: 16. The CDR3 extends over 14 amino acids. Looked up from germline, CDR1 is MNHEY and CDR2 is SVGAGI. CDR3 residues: CASSKGGGGRVTFF. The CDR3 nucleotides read TGTGCCAGCAGCAAGGGCGGAGGGGGCCGGGTAACTTTCTTT.

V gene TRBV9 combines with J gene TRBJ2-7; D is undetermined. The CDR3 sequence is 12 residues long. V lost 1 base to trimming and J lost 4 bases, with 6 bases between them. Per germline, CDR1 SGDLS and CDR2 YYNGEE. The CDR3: CASSVRSYEQYF. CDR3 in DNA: TGTGCCAGCAGCGTAAGGAGTTACGAGCAGTACTTC.

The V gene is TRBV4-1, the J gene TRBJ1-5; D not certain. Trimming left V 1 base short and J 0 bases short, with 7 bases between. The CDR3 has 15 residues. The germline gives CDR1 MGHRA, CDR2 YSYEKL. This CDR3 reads CASSQVVYSNQPQHF. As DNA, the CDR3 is TGCGCCAGCAGCCAAGTTGTGTATAGCAATCAGCCCCAGCATTTT.

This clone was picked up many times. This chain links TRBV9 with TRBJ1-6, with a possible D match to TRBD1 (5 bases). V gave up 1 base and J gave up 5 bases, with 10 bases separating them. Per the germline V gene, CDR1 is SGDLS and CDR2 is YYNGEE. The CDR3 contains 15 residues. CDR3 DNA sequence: TGTGCCAGCAGCGTATCGACAGCAGATAATTCACCCCTCCACTTT. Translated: CASSVSTADNSPLHF.

CDR3 sequence: CASSDSPRTGAYGYTF. The CDR3 nucleotides read TGTGCCAGCAGTGACTCTCCCCGGACAGGCGCCTATGGCTACACCTTC. The V and J genes are TRBV6-4 and TRBJ1-2; 7 bases agree with TRBD1. This CDR3 spans 16 amino acids. J lost 4 bases, V lost 0 bases, and 8 bases had no gene match. Germline CDR1 is MRHNA and CDR2 is SNTAGT.

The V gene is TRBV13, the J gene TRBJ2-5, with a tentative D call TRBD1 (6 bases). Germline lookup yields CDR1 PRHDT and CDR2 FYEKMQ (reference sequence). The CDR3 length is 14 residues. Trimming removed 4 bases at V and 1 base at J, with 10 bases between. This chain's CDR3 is CASSSLQGQETQYF. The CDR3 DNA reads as TGTGCCAGCAGCTCCTTACAGGGCCAAGAGACCCAGTACTTC.

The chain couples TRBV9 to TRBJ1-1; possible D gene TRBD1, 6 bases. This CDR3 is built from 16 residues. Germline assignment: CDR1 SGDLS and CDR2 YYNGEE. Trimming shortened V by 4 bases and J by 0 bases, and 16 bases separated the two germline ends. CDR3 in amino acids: CASSTGIGELNTEAFF. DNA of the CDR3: TGTGCCAGCAGCACAGGGATAGGGGAATTGAACACTGAAGCTTTCTTT.